Listed below are T cell receptor beta chains from one sample, sequenced in a study of CD8+ T cells in alopecia areata. Produced via immunoSEQ multiplex PCR; TCRdb's table is partial and in-frame only. Of under 250,000 clones listed, about three fifths are singletons. The input for sequencing was CD4+ T cells sorted from blood, taken at week 4, from a patient treated with tofacitinib. The source is a human donor with alopecia areata. The CDR3 runs from the conserved cysteine through the conserved F or W. Each record gives: V gene, CDR3 length, clone size, D gene, J gene, CDR3 DNA, CDR3 protein. A D gene is named only where the DNA matches it firmly. Only part of the rows carry a size: once, few, many, or a class if the clone is expanded.

>TRBV18|13|many|.|TRBJ1-1
TGTGCCAGCTCACCCGGACAGAACACTGAAGCTTTCTTT
CASSPGQNTEAFF
>TRBV11-1|14|.|.|TRBJ2-7
TGTGCCAGCAGCCCCCAAGGTTTGGCCGACGAGCAGTACTTC
CASSPQGLADEQYF
>TRBV29-1|15|.|.|TRBJ2-7
TGCAGCGTCGTTGGGGGGGGACAACTCTCCTACGAGCAGTACTTC
CSVVGGGQLSYEQYF
>TRBV29-1|13|few|.|TRBJ2-4
TGCAGCGTTGGTAGGCAGGAAACTAACATTCAGTACTTC
CSVGRQETNIQYF
>TRBV29-1|14|once|TRBD1|TRBJ2-1
TGCAGCGCCATTCGTGAGACAGGGGGCAATGAGCAGTTCTTC
CSAIRETGGNEQFF
>TRBV5-1|13|.|.|TRBJ1-2
TGCGCCAGCGGCGGCACACTAAACTATGGCTACACCTTC
CASGGTLNYGYTF
>TRBV7-2|16|.|TRBD1|TRBJ2-7
TGTGCCAGCAGCTCAGGGGCCGGGACAGGGCCCTACGAGCAGTACTTC
CASSSGAGTGPYEQYF
>TRBV11-2|17|.|TRBD2|TRBJ2-3
TGTGCCAGCAGCTTAGTGGGTCCAGCGGGGGTCACAGATACGCAGTATTTT
CASSLVGPAGVTDTQYF
>TRBV7-2|14|.|TRBD2|TRBJ2-1
TGTGCCAGCAAGGCTAGCGGGGGGAGAGATGAGCAGTTCTTC
CASKASGGRDEQFF
>TRBV18|12|few|TRBD1|TRBJ1-2
TGTGCCAGCTCACCCAGGGGGGATGGCTACACCTTC
CASSPRGDGYTF
>TRBV6-1|12|few|.|TRBJ2-7
TGTGCCAGCAGTGCGGACTGGGGATGGCAGTACTTC
CASSADWGWQYF
>TRBV30|15|once|TRBD2|TRBJ2-3
TGTGCCTGGAATCCACTAGCGGGGGGGCGAGATACGCAGTATTTT
CAWNPLAGGRDTQYF
>TRBV7-8|15|.|.|TRBJ2-7
TGTGCCAGCAGCTTAGGCACGTATTACTCCTACGAGCAGTACTTC
CASSLGTYYSYEQYF
>TRBV5-6|14|.|.|TRBJ1-5
TGTGCCAGCAGCTTGTTTACGGGGAAACAGCCCCAGCATTTT
CASSLFTGKQPQHF
>TRBV10-3|15|.|.|TRBJ1-6
TGTGCCATCAGCTACAGGGATTTAGGGGATTCACCCCTCCACTTT
CAISYRDLGDSPLHF
>TRBV23-1|15|.|.|TRBJ2-7
TGCGCCAGCAGTCATTTTGGGGGTCCAGAGGGGGAGCAGTACTTC
CASSHFGGPEGEQYF
>TRBV18|15|.|TRBD1|TRBJ1-1
TGTGCCAGCTCACCCGCGACAGGGGAGAACACTGAAGCTTTCTTT
CASSPATGENTEAFF
>TRBV30|13|.|.|TRBJ1-2
TGTGCCTGGAGTCCCGGGACACTGGGAGGCTACACCTTC
CAWSPGTLGGYTF
>TRBV27|15|many|.|TRBJ2-3
TGTGCCAGCAGTTTGGGGCAGGCCATACAAGATACGCAGTATTTT
CASSLGQAIQDTQYF
>TRBV7-2|13|.|TRBD1|TRBJ1-1
TGTGCCAGCAGCTCGGGACAGGGGACTGAAGCTTTCTTT
CASSSGQGTEAFF
>TRBV29-1|17|.|.|TRBJ2-4
TGCAGCGTTGGTGGAGGATGGGGGTTGGGAGCCAAAAACATTCAGTACTTC
CSVGGGWGLGAKNIQYF
>TRBV30|14|.|TRBD2|TRBJ2-1
TGTGCCTGGAGGTCGGGGGGCTCCTACAATGAGCAGTTCTTC
CAWRSGGSYNEQFF